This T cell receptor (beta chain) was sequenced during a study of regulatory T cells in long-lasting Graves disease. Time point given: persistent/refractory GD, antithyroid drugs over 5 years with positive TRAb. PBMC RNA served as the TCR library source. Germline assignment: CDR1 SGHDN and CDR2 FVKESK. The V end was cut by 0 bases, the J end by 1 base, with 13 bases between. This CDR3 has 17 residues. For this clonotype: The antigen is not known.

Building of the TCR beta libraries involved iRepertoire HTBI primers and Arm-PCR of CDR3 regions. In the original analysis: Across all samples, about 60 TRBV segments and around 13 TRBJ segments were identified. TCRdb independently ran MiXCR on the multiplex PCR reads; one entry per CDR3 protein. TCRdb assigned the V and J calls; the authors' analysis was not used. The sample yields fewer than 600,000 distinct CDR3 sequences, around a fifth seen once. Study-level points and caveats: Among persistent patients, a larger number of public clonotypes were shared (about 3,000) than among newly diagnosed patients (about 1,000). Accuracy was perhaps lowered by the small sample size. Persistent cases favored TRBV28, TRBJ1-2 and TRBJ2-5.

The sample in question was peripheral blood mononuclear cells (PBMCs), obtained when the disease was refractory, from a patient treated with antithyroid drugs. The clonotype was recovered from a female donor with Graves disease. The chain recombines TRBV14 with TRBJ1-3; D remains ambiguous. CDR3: CASSQEAGWSSGNTIYF. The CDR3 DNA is TGTGCCAGCAGCCAAGAAGCGGGATGGTCGTCTGGAAACACCATATATTTT.